This TCR beta chain was identified during a study of tumor-infiltrating lymphocytes in primary liver carcinoma (dated by TCRdb to the late 2010s). Turning to the overall study: Of the five patients (three men and two women, aged 30 to 69 years), four had hepatocellular carcinoma and one had combined HCC and intrahepatic cholangiocarcinoma. Tumors of the five patients were stage T1-T3 N0M0 with maximum diameters of roughly 4.2 to 11 cm. Roughly 3.65 to 7.13 million productive TCRbeta reads were obtained per sample, and no significant difference in read depth was found between tissue types. The study combined TCRbeta repertoire sequencing, expression microarrays and whole-exome sequencing across five regions of each liver tumor, with adjacent normal tissue and blood. A total of approximately 35 specimens from 5 patients, comprising 25 or so tumor regions, 5 adjacent noncancerous liver tissues and 5 peripheral blood samples, were covered by TCRbeta repertoire sequencing. Agilent mRNA microarray profiling was performed on the roughly 27 tumor region samples to relate TCRbeta repertoire diversity to the local molecular phenotype. Reproducibility between technical replicate repertoires was high, with correlation coefficients above 0.98 and mean shared-clone rates approximately 0.9. Broad study findings and their caveats: Because only the TCR beta chain was sequenced and unpaired alpha chains were not captured, true repertoire diversity is likely underestimated. Only about 8-24% of top clones were present in all five regions of a tumor, suggesting spatial heterogeneity of tumor-infiltrating T cells. Since the samples were bulk and unsorted, there was no way to compare CD4+ and CD8+ T cell repertoires. A significantly larger repertoire fraction was made up by the top 250 clones in tumors than in blood (p = 0.039). Only 4 to 6 patients were included in the study, and the authors note that the findings should be validated in a larger study. Consistent with antigen-driven expansion, pairs of tumor regions showed higher repertoire overlap (mean about 35%) than either tumor-adjacent pairs (around 17%) or tumor-blood pairs (roughly 14%).

Total RNA and DNA were co-extracted from approximately 20-30 mg of bulk tissue with the AllPrep DNA/RNA mini kit, without cell sorting. Roughly 5 patients with histopathologically diagnosed primary liver carcinoma underwent surgical resection in China between late 2015 and 2016. Patients had chronic HBV infection and were treatment-naive at sampling. Each tumor was sampled at five spatially separated regions: the superior, inferior, left-lateral and right-lateral poles and the tumor centre. Histology showed that every tumor sample contained more than 90% viable tumor cells. Fresh tumor and adjacent tissue pieces were bisected; one half was stored in RNAlater at -80°C, the other sent for histology. A constant-region primer and ProtoScript II reverse transcriptase were used to reverse-transcribe TCRbeta-specific cDNA from about 500 ng total RNA. Construction of the TCRbeta libraries relied on three nested rounds of multiplex PCR, following a slightly modified ARM-PCR procedure. Multiplex TRBV1-TRBV30 forward primers and a Cbeta reverse primer were used in the first two PCR rounds, each of which was run for around 10 cycles. Sample barcodes and Illumina adapters were added in a final 25-cycle PCR using Deep VentR polymerase. Before sequencing, amplicons of 200-500 bp were purified from gel using a QIAquick gel extraction kit. An Illumina HiSeq 2500 was used to sequence the TCRbeta amplicons, generating 250-bp paired-end reads. Regarding the original processing steps: To recover full CDR3 sequences, reads were quality-trimmed using Trimmomatic v0.33 and paired reads were then merged using FLASH v1.2.11. V, D and J germline segments were assigned to the rearranged TCRbeta sequences using MiGEC v1.2.1b. Clonotype statistics and Shannon-Wiener diversity indices were computed with VDJtools v1.0.0. Except for diversity analysis, only the 250 most abundant clonotypes of each sample were used in subsequent analyses to reduce sampling bias. TCRdb trimmed the raw reads at Q25, called clones with MiXCR and kept productive beta chains. Under each unique CDR3 protein, matching rows form one entry showing the most common genes and DNA. In this record, the V and J calls reflect TCRdb's handling and not the investigators' own analysis. The sample contains roughly 25,000 distinct CDR3 sequences, 78% of them found a single time. The leading ten clones occupy roughly half of the sample.

This clonotype was observed a handful of times. No antigen is known for it. Per-base quality was not reported, and no clone a single base away is much larger than it. Per the germline V gene (reference sequence), SGHAT is the CDR1 and FQDESV is the CDR2. CDR3 length: 14 amino acids, cysteine to phenylalanine. The only DNA kept is the CDR3, 42 bases in frame from the first base. V is pruned by 5 bases and J by 5 bases, leaving 7 bases of the junction without a gene match. Sequenced input: liver tumor tissue from sampling region 3. What this sample's cell subset or site label stands for: tumor region T3, left-lateral pole. The chain is encoded by TRBV11-1 joined to TRBJ2-3; 7 nucleotides in the junction match TRBD1. This TCR was sampled from a man aged 35 to 55 with primary liver carcinoma and hepatitis B virus infection. CDR3 sequence: CASSRDSARDTQYF. Read as DNA, the sequence is TGTGCCAGCAGCCGGGACAGTGCCCGAGATACGCAGTATTTT.